This T cell receptor (beta chain) derives from a study of control samples from healthy donors and cancer patients. CDR1 and CDR2 (germline): KGHSH, LQKENI. Trimming shortened V by 0 bases and J by 11 bases, and 16 bases separated the two germline ends. The length of the CDR3 is 14 residues. Only in-frame clones appear in the TCRdb table, and some are missing; sequencing was by immunoSEQ multiplex PCR. Among 100,000 to 150,000 clones listed, roughly 90% were seen once. This TCR was sampled from a man between 45 and 60 years old with head and neck cancer. The source material was PBMCs. This sequence joins TRBV18 and TRBJ1-1; TRBD1 is a possible D gene (6 bases). The CDR3 reads CASSPPLRDMGAFF. CDR3 sequence (DNA): TGTGCCAGCTCACCACCTCTAAGGGACATGGGCGCTTTCTTT.